This T cell receptor beta chain was retrieved from a study of shared clonotypes between healthy human individuals. For the study at large: Every donor yielded three CD4 naive, three CD4 memory, two CD8 naive and one CD8 memory plate.

The V end was cut by 1 base, the J end by 4 bases, with 13 bases between. The CDR3 consists of 15 residues. Germline CDR1 reads SGHTA; CDR2 reads FQGTGA. The repertoire was sequenced with immunoSEQ multiplex PCR; TCRdb's copy has only in-frame clones and lacks some. The table records about 2 million clones, about 94% of them present only once. Terminally differentiated effector memory CD45RA+ cells were excluded by CCR7 positive selection of CD45RO-negative cells. The rearrangement uses TRBV7-3 and TRBJ1-2, with D tentatively TRBD1 (5 bases). The specimen was naive CD8+ T cells sorted from blood. This sequence was found in a man younger than 35 in good health. CDR3 coding DNA: TGTGCCAGCAGCTTAAATGGAGGGGCAATCTATGGCTACACCTTC. Amino acids: CASSLNGGAIYGYTF.